The T cell receptor beta chain under discussion was sequenced for a study of cytomegalovirus exposure and HLA in healthy donors. General observations from the study: It was confirmed in vitro that a few of the CMV-associated chains were specific for CMV antigens.

J gave up 6 bases and V 3 bases, and 4 bases lay outside the gene matches. From germline, CDR1 is MNHEY and CDR2 SMNVEV (reference sequence). This CDR3 has 14 amino acids. For this clone: Its antigen is currently unknown.

The PCR ran on 60 Vbeta and 13 Jbeta primers. Assay used: immunoSEQ multiplex PCR; TCRdb lists only in-frame clones, some missing. The sample records 150,000 to 200,000 clones, approximately 84% being singletons. The chain recombines TRBV27 with TRBJ2-2; 7 nucleotides agree with TRBD1. The specimen was PBMCs. This TCR derives from a woman aged 25-40 years in good health and CMV-seropositive. CDR3 in amino acids: CASSFNRGAGELFF. The CDR3 DNA follows: TGTGCCAGCAGTTTTAACAGGGGTGCCGGGGAGCTGTTTTTT.